Listed below are T cell receptor beta chains from one sample, sequenced in a study of shared clonotypes between healthy human individuals. Measured with immunoSEQ multiplex PCR; TCRdb has only the in-frame clones, and not every one. Altogether around 1.9 million clones are present, 80% to 95% being singletons, with the ten largest covering less than 2%. Sequenced input: naive CD8+ T cells from PBMCs. Receptor source: a man between 18 and 29 years old in good health. Some clones in this sample may be carry-over from other donors' samples. Each CDR3 is given with its conserved first and last residue. A D gene is named only where the DNA matches it firmly. Clone size is stated in some rows and not others, as once, few, many or a class when expanded.

v_gene,j_gene,d_gene,abundance,CDR3nt,CDR3aa
TRBV25-1,TRBJ2-5,TRBD2,-,TGTGCCAGCAGTGGAGGGTCCCCAAGCGGGAAGGAGACCCAGTACTTC,CASSGGSPSGKETQYF
TRBV14,TRBJ2-1,TRBD2,-,TGTGCCAGCAGCCAAGACGGATATAGCGGGCGGGAGCAGTTCTTC,CASSQDGYSGREQFF
TRBV4-1,TRBJ1-1,TRBD1,-,TGCGCCAGCAGCCCTAAGACAGGGGGCGAGCTGAACACTGAAGCTTTCTTT,CASSPKTGGELNTEAFF
TRBV6-1,TRBJ1-5,TRBD1,-,TGTGCCAGCAGTGCCTCAACAGGGGTTTGGAGCAATCAGCCCCAGCATTTT,CASSASTGVWSNQPQHF
TRBV11-2,TRBJ1-2,TRBD1,-,TGTGCCAGCAGCTTAGTAGTGACAGGGGGCCCTGACTATGGCTACACCTTC,CASSLVVTGGPDYGYTF
TRBV25-1,TRBJ1-2,-,-,TGTGCCAGCAGGGACTTTTATGGCTACACCTTC,CASRDFYGYTF
TRBV27,TRBJ1-1,-,-,TGTGCCAGCAGTCCCAGTGCAGGGGAGAGTTTTTCCGTAGCTTTCTTT,CASSPSAGESFSVAFF
TRBV27,TRBJ1-2,-,-,TGTGCCAGCAGTTTATCCCCCGGATCGGGGGCGGGAGGCTACACCTTC,CASSLSPGSGAGGYTF
TRBV7-2,TRBJ2-1,-,-,TGTGCCAGCAGCTCACGGGACCAGTTGGAGCGGTTCTTC,CASSSRDQLERFF
TRBV28,TRBJ1-1,-,-,TGTGCCAGCAGTTTAGAGACAGGTTGGGGGAACACTGAAGCTTTCTTT,CASSLETGWGNTEAFF
TRBV29-1,TRBJ2-7,-,-,TGCAGCGTTGTTGAGGGCGGCGAGCAGTACTTC,CSVVEGGEQYF
TRBV27,TRBJ2-7,-,once,TGTGCCAGCAGTTTATCAGTTCGGGCGGGCTACGAGCAGTACTTC,CASSLSVRAGYEQYF
TRBV29-1,TRBJ2-7,TRBD2,-,TGCAGCGTTGCCCCACTAGCGGCTGGAGCCTACGAGCAGTACTTC,CSVAPLAAGAYEQYF
TRBV7-9,TRBJ2-3,-,-,TGTGCCAGCAGCTTACCGGTCGGATACGATGTCAAAGATACGCAGTATTTT,CASSLPVGYDVKDTQYF
TRBV7-9,TRBJ2-3,-,-,TGTGCCAGCAGCGAGAGAGTAGCAGATACGCAGTATTTT,CASSERVADTQYF
TRBV19,TRBJ2-1,TRBD1,once,TGTGCCAGCCGGACAGGGGGCTACAATGAGCAGTTCTTC,CASRTGGYNEQFF
TRBV6-1,TRBJ1-1,-,-,TGTGCCAGCAGTGAACCAGGGCGTAGCACTGAAGCTTTCTTT,CASSEPGRSTEAFF
TRBV28,TRBJ1-2,-,-,TGTGCCAGGATAACAGGGTCTTTTAACTATGGCTACACCTTC,CARITGSFNYGYTF
TRBV27,TRBJ2-4,-,-,TGTGCCAGCAGTTTCCTGGGGGGAACCAAAAACATTCAGTACTTC,CASSFLGGTKNIQYF
TRBV7-8,TRBJ2-7,TRBD2,-,TGTGCCAGCAGCTTAGGGCTAGCGGGAGCCCCCTTCTACGAGCAGTACTTC,CASSLGLAGAPFYEQYF
TRBV2,TRBJ2-3,-,-,TGTGCCAGCACCCCAGGATGGGGGCGGACAGATACGCAGTATTTT,CASTPGWGRTDTQYF
TRBV9,TRBJ2-7,-,-,TGTGCCAGCAGCGTAAACTCGGGGTCTGGGGAGCAGTACTTC,CASSVNSGSGEQYF
TRBV19,TRBJ1-2,TRBD1,-,TGTGCCAGTACCCAAGGACAGGGGGCTAACTATGGCTACACCTTC,CASTQGQGANYGYTF
TRBV14,TRBJ2-7,TRBD1,-,TGTGCCAGCAGCCGTCAGGGGGCGTACGCCTACGAGCAGTACTTC,CASSRQGAYAYEQYF
TRBV7-9,TRBJ2-3,-,-,TGTGCCAGCAGCCCGACCCGCACAGATACGCAGTATTTT,CASSPTRTDTQYF
TRBV27,TRBJ2-7,-,-,TGTGCCAGCAGTTCCCACTCCTACGAGCAGTACTTC,CASSSHSYEQYF
TRBV7-6,TRBJ2-7,-,-,TGTGCCAGCAGCCTCGGGAGAGGCTACGAGCAGTACTTC,CASSLGRGYEQYF
TRBV19,TRBJ2-7,TRBD1,-,TGTGCCAGTAGTGTTCGACAGGGGGCGAGTAACGAGCAGTACTTC,CASSVRQGASNEQYF
TRBV7-9,TRBJ1-2,-,-,TGTGCCAGCAGCTTAGTTAATCCCAACTATGGCTACACCTTC,CASSLVNPNYGYTF
TRBV27,TRBJ2-7,-,-,TGTGCCAGCAGTTTATATCGGACGGTTCCCGAGCAGTACTTC,CASSLYRTVPEQYF
TRBV19,TRBJ1-1,-,-,TGTGCCAGTAGGACGACCGAGCCGGAAGCTTTCTTT,CASRTTEPEAFF
TRBV9,TRBJ2-7,-,-,TGTGCCAGCAGCGTAGCTCCGGCCGCCTACGAGCAGTACTTC,CASSVAPAAYEQYF
TRBV11-2,TRBJ2-7,TRBD2,-,TGTGCCAGCAGCTTAGCGGGAGGGTCCTACGAGCAGTACTTC,CASSLAGGSYEQYF
TRBV2,TRBJ1-1,TRBD1,-,TGTGCCAGCAGGGCTGACAGGGGCGTTCGGAACACTGAAGCTTTCTTT,CASRADRGVRNTEAFF
TRBV4-3,TRBJ1-2,-,-,TGCGCCAGCAGCCAAGATAGAACATCTTGGGGGAATGGCTACACCTTC,CASSQDRTSWGNGYTF
TRBV5-1,TRBJ2-6,TRBD1,-,TGCGCCAGCAGCTTGGTGTGGACAGGGGGCCGCTCTGGGGCCAACGTCCTGACTTTC,CASSLVWTGGRSGANVLTF
TRBV10-2,TRBJ2-7,-,-,TGCGCCAGCAGAGGGACGGTGAGGGGATACGAGCAGTACTTC,CASRGTVRGYEQYF
TRBV6-4,TRBJ2-2,-,-,TGTGCCAGCAGTGACGGCATAAACACCGGGGAGCTGTTTTTT,CASSDGINTGELFF
TRBV9,TRBJ2-7,-,few,TGTGCCAGCAGCCGGGACTCCTACGAGCAGTACTTC,CASSRDSYEQYF
TRBV19,TRBJ1-5,TRBD1,-,TGTGCCAGTAGTATCGACAGGGAGCAGCCCCAGCATTTT,CASSIDREQPQHF
TRBV4-1,TRBJ2-1,TRBD2,once,TGCGCCAGCAGCCCTGATAGGCTAGCGGGGAGCTCCTACAATGAGCAGTTCTTC,CASSPDRLAGSSYNEQFF